Here is one TCR beta chain with its context. Its antigen remains unknown. The data originate from a study of cytomegalovirus exposure and HLA in healthy donors. The ends were cut back, 0 bases at V and 5 bases at J, with 13 bases in the middle. The CDR3 sequence is 15 residues long. Germline V gene data show CDR1 as KGHSH and CDR2 as LQKENI. Whole-study findings and limits: Altogether, 150 to 200 TCR beta chains were recorded as cytomegalovirus-associated.

Amplification used 60 Vbeta primers and 13 Jbeta primers. Method: immunoSEQ multiplex PCR; TCRdb's copy keeps in-frame clones and lacks some. In the table there are fewer than 250,000 clones, roughly 86% of which are singletons. The chain uses TRBV18 and TRBJ1-2; D may be TRBD1 (5 bases). This TCR derives from a woman younger than 35 in good health and CMV-seronegative. The sequenced material came from PBMCs. CDR3 loop: CASSPPSSRGYGYTF. The CDR3 region has the DNA TGTGCCAGCTCACCACCGTCATCTAGGGGATATGGCTACACCTTC.